This T cell receptor beta chain was identified during a study of CD8 T cells in ankylosing spondylitis. Study-wide points: The study identified a TCR beta motif of roughly eight highly homologous variants that appeared characteristic of ankylosing spondylitis blood. Some of these motif variants have turned up before, in reports on reactive arthritis synovial fluid and blood. Disease-linked clones were found to be CD8+ and relatively rare in peripheral blood. Reportedly, matched ankylosing spondylitis synovial fluid was significantly enriched for disease-linked clones.

The TCR beta libraries were generated through quantitative 5'-RACE incorporating molecular barcodes. TCRdb reprocessed the 5' RACE reads via MiXCR and lists one record per CDR3 protein. The table records approximately 500,000 distinct CDR3 sequences, about 13% of them present only once. This clonotype appeared a few times. The antigen is not known. The CDR3 has 16 amino acids. Germline trimming cut 4 bases from V and 4 bases from J; bases unmatched to any gene: 9. Looked up from germline, CDR1 is SGHTA and CDR2 is FQGNSA. The TCR sequence derives from a male donor with ankylosing spondylitis. This chain links TRBV7-2 with TRBJ2-1, with 8 bases aligning to TRBD2. Sequencing was carried out using blood, either unsorted or a sorted T cell fraction (not recorded which). The CDR3 here is CASSWVGGEPYNEQFF. CDR3 in DNA: TGTGCCAGCAGCTGGGTCGGGGGGGAGCCTTACAATGAGCAGTTCTTC.